Listed below are T cell receptor beta chains from one sample, sequenced in a study of CD4+ T cells in melanoma. Assay: immunoSEQ multiplex PCR; the TCRdb copy retains only in-frame clones and omits some. The table shows some 10,000 clones, with approximately 60% occurring only once. The sample taken for sequencing was cells from a culture (not recorded whether cultured in vitro). The origin of the receptors is a human donor with melanoma. Both conserved end residues are part of each CDR3. A D gene is named only where the DNA matches it firmly. The size entry is marked missing in some rows and otherwise reads once, few, many or a size class.

abundance: .
j_gene: TRBJ1-2
d_gene: .
v_gene: TRBV5-1
CDR3nt: TGCGCCAGTTCCCCGGGGGTTAACTATGGCTACACCTTC
CDR3aa: CASSPGVNYGYTF

abundance: .
j_gene: TRBJ2-2
d_gene: .
v_gene: TRBV30
CDR3nt: TGTGCCTGGACCGGTGCGAACACCGGGGAGCTGTTTTTT
CDR3aa: CAWTGANTGELFF

abundance: .
j_gene: TRBJ2-5
d_gene: .
v_gene: TRBV30
CDR3nt: TGTGCCTGGGGAGGGGCGGCGGGGCAAGAGACCCAGTACTTC
CDR3aa: CAWGGAAGQETQYF

abundance: few
j_gene: TRBJ1-2
d_gene: .
v_gene: TRBV19
CDR3nt: TGTGCCAGTAGTAAGGGTGAGGGCGGCTACACCTTC
CDR3aa: CASSKGEGGYTF

abundance: .
j_gene: TRBJ1-1
d_gene: .
v_gene: TRBV7-3
CDR3nt: TGTGCCAGCAGCTTAAGGGGCCGGGGCAGGGGAGACACTGAAGCTTTCTTT
CDR3aa: CASSLRGRGRGDTEAFF

abundance: .
j_gene: TRBJ2-7
d_gene: .
v_gene: TRBV27
CDR3nt: TGTGCCAGCAGTTTATCCGCCCCCTATTCCCTGACCTACGAGCAGTACTTC
CDR3aa: CASSLSAPYSLTYEQYF

abundance: .
j_gene: TRBJ2-7
d_gene: TRBD2
v_gene: TRBV4-1
CDR3nt: TGCGCCAGCAGCCAGGGACTAGCGGAGACCTACGAGCAGTACTTC
CDR3aa: CASSQGLAETYEQYF

abundance: .
j_gene: TRBJ2-6
d_gene: .
v_gene: TRBV5-4
CDR3nt: TGTGCCAGCAGCTTGAAATCTGGGGCCAACGTCCTGACTTTC
CDR3aa: CASSLKSGANVLTF

abundance: .
j_gene: TRBJ1-2
d_gene: TRBD1
v_gene: TRBV29-1
CDR3nt: TGCAGCGTTGCTACAGGGGTCCCCAACTATGGCTACACCTTC
CDR3aa: CSVATGVPNYGYTF

abundance: .
j_gene: TRBJ2-7
d_gene: .
v_gene: TRBV2
CDR3nt: TGTGCCAGCAGTGGCCAGACAGGTTATTCCCCCGAGCAGTACTTC
CDR3aa: CASSGQTGYSPEQYF

abundance: .
j_gene: TRBJ2-1
d_gene: TRBD1
v_gene: TRBV14
CDR3nt: TGTGCCAGCAGCCAACTTCGACCGGGACAGGGCCTCAATGAGCAGTTCTTC
CDR3aa: CASSQLRPGQGLNEQFF

abundance: few
j_gene: TRBJ1-3
d_gene: .
v_gene: TRBV2
CDR3nt: TGTGCCAGCAGGCTTACAGGGTCAGGAAACACCATATATTTT
CDR3aa: CASRLTGSGNTIYF

abundance: .
j_gene: TRBJ1-2
d_gene: .
v_gene: TRBV18
CDR3nt: TGTGCCAGCTCACCAACCCCCCCTGGCGGGTTGGTTGGCTACACCTTC
CDR3aa: CASSPTPPGGLVGYTF